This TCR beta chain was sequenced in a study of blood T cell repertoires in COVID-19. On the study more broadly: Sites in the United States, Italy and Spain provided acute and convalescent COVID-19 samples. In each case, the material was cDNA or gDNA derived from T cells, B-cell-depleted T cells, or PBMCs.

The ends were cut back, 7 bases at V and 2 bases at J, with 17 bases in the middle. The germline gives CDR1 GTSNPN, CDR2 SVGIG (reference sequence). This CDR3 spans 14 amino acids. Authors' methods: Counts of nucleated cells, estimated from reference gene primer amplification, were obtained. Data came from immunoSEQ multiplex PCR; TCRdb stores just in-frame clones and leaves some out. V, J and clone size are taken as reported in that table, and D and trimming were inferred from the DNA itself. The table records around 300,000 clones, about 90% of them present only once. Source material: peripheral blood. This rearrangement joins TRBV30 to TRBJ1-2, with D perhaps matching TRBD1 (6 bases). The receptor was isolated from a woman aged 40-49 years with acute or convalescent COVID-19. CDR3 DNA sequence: TGTGCCTCCCTCCCCCAGGGGCTAAACTATGGCTACACCTTC. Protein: CASLPQGLNYGYTF.